The clone carrying this T cell receptor beta chain was counted once. Its antigen is undetermined. Between the trimmed V and J ends, which lost 4 bases and 0 bases, there was a span of 10 bases. CDR1 MNHEY and CDR2 SVGAGI come from the germline V gene. The CDR3 covers 15 residues. Assay used: immunoSEQ multiplex PCR; TCRdb lists only in-frame clones, some missing. The sample records some 2,400,000 clones, 95% being singletons. The entry originates in a study of shared clonotypes between healthy human individuals. Background on the study: Each donor's CD8 memory used one plate, CD8 naive two, each CD4 subset three.

Study-level points and caveats: As a rule, naive subsets had a larger estimated richness than memory subsets. Several donors held about 5.1% of naive CD4 clonotypes in common.

Sequencing input: naive CD4+ T cells sorted from blood. Noted subset: CD45RA+ positively selected. This receptor was obtained from a man between 18 and 29 years old in good health. V is TRBV6-5 and J is TRBJ2-1, with D possibly TRBD2 on 6 matching bases. CDR3 bases: TGTGCCAGCAGTTTGGGGAGGAGCTCCTACAATGAGCAGTTCTTC. Translation gives CASSLGRSSYNEQFF.